This TCR beta chain is from a study of blood T cell repertoires in COVID-19 (dated by TCRdb to the early 2020s). At the level of the whole study: Collaborator samples came from the United States, Italy and Spain and covered acute and convalescent phases of COVID-19. The prospective study material was composed of cDNA or gDNA derived from T cells, B-cell-depleted T cells, or PBMCs. Subjects who had been exposed to COVID-19, were actively infected with it, or had recovered from it provided the deeply sampled blood TCRbeta repertoires that made up the dataset. The repertoires were released in a freely available public database intended as a resource for research on the immune response to SARS-CoV-2. The samples were drawn from the first 160 participants of the ongoing ImmuneRACE study and from 950 to 1,500 subjects provided by 6 global collaborators. The sample metadata nearly always contained a de-identified subject ID, COVID-19 status, age in years and sex. Where available, HLA class I and class II types were taken from metadata supplied by the sample provider and were not determined by assay-based typing. The study at large found these results: How much clinical and demographic metadata was included differed by source and by participant, and the metadata was provided uncurated.

One collaborating source in Seattle enrolled patients while the patients were actively infected and followed the patients over time throughout the course of disease. The collaborating institutions used their own protocols to collect whole blood in K2EDTA tubes. Collaborator samples were shipped for TCRbeta analysis as frozen whole blood, isolated PBMCs, or DNA extracted from either sample type. With respect to this clone: It has no known antigen specificity. There are no base qualities to consult, and no much larger clone falls within one base.

The CDR3 numbers 14 residues from cysteine through phenylalanine. The read is trimmed to its CDR3 DNA, 42 bases read in frame from base 1. V loses 5 bases of germline sequence and J loses 2 bases, and the interval between the two ends is 12 bases. From the germline V gene (reference sequence), CDR1 is SEHNR and CDR2 is FQNEAQ. The immunoSEQ Assay, a bias-controlled multiplex PCR, was used to amplify TCRbeta CDR3 regions from genomic DNA. The study's own analysis went as follows. The number of nucleated cells in each sample was estimated by amplification of reference gene primers within the assay. Sequence reads were collapsed and filtered to measure the absolute abundance of every unique TCRbeta CDR3 rearrangement. For each sample, productive Simpson clonality was calculated as the square root of Simpson's diversity index over productive rearrangements. Imported from immuneACCESS, the table was reduced by TCRdb to in-frame sequences with V and J called. These copies leave out some clones; in studies compared against another copy, an unresolved V gene accounts for under half, and the cause of the remainder is not known. Clone size and V and J calls were adopted from that table, with D and trimming inferred from the DNA. This sample comprises 200,000 to 300,000 clones, 92% of them detected only once. In total, the top ten clones hold 0.8% to 0.95% of the sample.

This sequence uses TRBV7-9 and TRBJ2-5; possibly the D gene is TRBD2, per 6 matching bases. The clonotype originates from a man aged 25-45 years with COVID-19, enrolled during active disease. The sample taken for sequencing was peripheral blood. The CDR3 protein is CASSEVAGQETQYF. The sequenced DNA: TGTGCCAGCAGCGAAGTGGCGGGGCAAGAGACCCAGTACTTC.